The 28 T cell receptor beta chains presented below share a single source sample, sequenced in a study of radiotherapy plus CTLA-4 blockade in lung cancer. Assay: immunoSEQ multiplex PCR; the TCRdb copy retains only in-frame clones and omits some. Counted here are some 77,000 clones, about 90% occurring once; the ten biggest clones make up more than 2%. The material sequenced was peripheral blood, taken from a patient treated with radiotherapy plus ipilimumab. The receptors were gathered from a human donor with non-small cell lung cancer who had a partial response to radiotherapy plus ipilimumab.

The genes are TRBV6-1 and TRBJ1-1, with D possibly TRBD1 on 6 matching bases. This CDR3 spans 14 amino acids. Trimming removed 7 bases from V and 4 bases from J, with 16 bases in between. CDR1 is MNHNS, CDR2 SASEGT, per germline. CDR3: CASTQKGGFTEAFF. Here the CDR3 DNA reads TGTGCCAGCACCCAAAAAGGGGGATTCACTGAAGCTTTCTTT.

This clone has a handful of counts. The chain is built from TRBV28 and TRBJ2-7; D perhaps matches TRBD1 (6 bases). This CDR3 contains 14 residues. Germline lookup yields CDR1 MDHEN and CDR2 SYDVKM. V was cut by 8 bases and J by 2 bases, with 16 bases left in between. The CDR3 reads CASWGHLSPYEQYF. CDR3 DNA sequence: TGTGCCAGCTGGGGACACCTCAGCCCCTACGAGCAGTACTTC. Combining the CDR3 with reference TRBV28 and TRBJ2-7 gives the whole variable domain DVKVTQSSRYLVKRTGEKVFLECVQDMDHENMFWYRQDPGLGLRLIYFSYDVKMKEKGDIPEGYSVSREKKERFSLILESASTNQTSMYLCASWGHLSPYEQYFGPGTRLTVT.

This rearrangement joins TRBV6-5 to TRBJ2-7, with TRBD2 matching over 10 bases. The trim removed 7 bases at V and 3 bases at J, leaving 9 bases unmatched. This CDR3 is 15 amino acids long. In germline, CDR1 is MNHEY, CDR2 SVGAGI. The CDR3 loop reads CASTRTSGVLYEQYF. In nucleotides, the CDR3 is TGTGCCAGCACCCGTACTAGCGGGGTGCTCTACGAGCAGTACTTC.

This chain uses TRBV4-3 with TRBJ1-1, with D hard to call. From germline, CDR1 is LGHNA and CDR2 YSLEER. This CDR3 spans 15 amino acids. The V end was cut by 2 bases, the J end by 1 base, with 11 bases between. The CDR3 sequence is CASSQLGRGNTEAFF. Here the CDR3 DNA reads TGCGCCAGCAGCCAACTGGGCCGGGGGAACACTGAAGCTTTCTTT.

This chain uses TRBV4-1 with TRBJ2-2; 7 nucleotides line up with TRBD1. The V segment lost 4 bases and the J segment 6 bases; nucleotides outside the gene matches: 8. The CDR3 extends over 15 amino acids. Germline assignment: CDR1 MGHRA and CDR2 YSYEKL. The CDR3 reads CASSPFVDRAGELFF. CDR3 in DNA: TGCGCCAGCAGCCCTTTTGTTGACAGGGCCGGGGAGCTGTTTTTT.

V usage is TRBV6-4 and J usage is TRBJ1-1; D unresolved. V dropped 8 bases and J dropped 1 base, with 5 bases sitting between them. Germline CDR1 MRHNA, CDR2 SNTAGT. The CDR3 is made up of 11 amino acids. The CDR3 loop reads CASRQNTEAFF. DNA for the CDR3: TGTGCCAGCCGACAGAACACTGAAGCTTTCTTT.

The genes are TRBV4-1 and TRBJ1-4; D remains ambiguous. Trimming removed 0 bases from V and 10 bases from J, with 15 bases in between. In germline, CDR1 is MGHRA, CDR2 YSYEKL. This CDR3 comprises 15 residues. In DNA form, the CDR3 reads TGCGCCAGCAGCCAAGAATTCGCAGGCCGGGGAAAACTGTTTTTT. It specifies CASSQEFAGRGKLFF.

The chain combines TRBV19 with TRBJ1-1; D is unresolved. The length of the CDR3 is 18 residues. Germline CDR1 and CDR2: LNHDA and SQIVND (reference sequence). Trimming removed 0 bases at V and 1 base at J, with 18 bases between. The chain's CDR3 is CASSIDYTNPQSNTEAFF. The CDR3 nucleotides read TGTGCCAGTAGTATAGATTACACGAACCCACAGTCGAACACTGAAGCTTTCTTT.

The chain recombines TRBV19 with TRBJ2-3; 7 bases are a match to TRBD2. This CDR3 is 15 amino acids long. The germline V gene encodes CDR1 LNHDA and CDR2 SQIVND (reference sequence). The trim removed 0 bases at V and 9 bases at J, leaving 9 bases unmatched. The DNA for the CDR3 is TGTGCCAGTAGTATAGATCGGGCGGCGCGGGGGACGCAGTATTTT. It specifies CASSIDRAARGTQYF.

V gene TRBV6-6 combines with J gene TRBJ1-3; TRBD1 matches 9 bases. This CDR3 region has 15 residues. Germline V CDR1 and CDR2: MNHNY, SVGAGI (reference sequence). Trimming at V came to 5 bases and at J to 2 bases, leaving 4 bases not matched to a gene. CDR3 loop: CASSRGQGAGNTIYF. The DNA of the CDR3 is TGTGCCAGCAGTCGGGGACAGGGTGCTGGAAACACCATATATTTT.

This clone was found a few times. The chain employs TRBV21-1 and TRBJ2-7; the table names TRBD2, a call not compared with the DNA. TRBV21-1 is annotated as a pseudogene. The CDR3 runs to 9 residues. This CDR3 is CATYYEQYV. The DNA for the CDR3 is TGTGCCACCTACTACGAGCAGTACGTC.

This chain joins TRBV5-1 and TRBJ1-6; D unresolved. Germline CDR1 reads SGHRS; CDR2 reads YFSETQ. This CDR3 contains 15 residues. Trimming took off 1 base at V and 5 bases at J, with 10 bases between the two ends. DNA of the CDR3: TGCGCCAGCAGCTTGTGGCAATCCAATAATTCACCCCTCCACTTT. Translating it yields CASSLWQSNNSPLHF. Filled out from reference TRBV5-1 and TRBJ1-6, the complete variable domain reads KAGVTQTPRYLIKTRGQQVTLSCSPISGHRSVSWYQQTPGQGLQFLFEYFSETQRNKGNFPGRFSGRQFSNSRSEMNVSTLELGDSALYLCASSLWQSNNSPLHFGNGTRLTVT.

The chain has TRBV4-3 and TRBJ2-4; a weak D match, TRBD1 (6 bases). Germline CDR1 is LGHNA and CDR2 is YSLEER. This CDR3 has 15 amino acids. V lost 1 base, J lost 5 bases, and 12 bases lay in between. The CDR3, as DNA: TGCGCCAGCAGCCAAGGCCAGGGGAGCGAAAACATTCAGTACTTC. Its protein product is CASSQGQGSENIQYF.

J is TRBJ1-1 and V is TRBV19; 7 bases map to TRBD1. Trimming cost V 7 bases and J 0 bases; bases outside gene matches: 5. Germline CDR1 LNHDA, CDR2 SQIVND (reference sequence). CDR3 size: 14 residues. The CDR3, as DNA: TGTGCCAGTATCTCCGGGACAGTGAACACTGAAGCTTTCTTT. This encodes CASISGTVNTEAFF.

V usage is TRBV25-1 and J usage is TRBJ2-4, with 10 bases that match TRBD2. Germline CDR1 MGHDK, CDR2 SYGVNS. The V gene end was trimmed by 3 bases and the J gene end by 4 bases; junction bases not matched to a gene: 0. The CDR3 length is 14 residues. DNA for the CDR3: TGTGCCAGCAGTGATAGCGGGAGGAAAAACATTCAGTACTTC. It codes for CASSDSGRKNIQYF.

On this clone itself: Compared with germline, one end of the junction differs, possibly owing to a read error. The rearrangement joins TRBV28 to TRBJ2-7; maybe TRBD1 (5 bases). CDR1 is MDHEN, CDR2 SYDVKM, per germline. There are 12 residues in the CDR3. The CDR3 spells CASSFGAYAQYF. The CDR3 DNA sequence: TGTGCCAGCAGTTTTGGGGCCTACGCGCAGTACTTC.

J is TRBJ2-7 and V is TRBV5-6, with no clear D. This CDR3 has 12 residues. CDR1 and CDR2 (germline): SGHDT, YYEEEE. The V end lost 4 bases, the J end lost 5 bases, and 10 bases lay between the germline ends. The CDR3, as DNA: TGTGCCAGCAGCCATGGGCTGAACGAGCAGTACGTC. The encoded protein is CASSHGLNEQYV.

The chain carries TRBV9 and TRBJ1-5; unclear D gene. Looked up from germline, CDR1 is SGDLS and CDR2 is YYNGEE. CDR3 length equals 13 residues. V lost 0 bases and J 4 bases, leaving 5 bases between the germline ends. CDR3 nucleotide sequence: TGTGCCAGCAGCGTAGTCGGGAATCAGCCCCAGCATTTT. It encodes CASSVVGNQPQHF.

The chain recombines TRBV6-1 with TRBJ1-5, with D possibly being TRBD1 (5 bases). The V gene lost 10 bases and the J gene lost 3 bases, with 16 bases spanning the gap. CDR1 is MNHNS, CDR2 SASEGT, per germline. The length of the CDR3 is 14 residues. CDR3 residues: CATATGTPNQPQHF. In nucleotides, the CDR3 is TGTGCCACCGCGACCGGGACTCCCAATCAGCCCCAGCATTTT.

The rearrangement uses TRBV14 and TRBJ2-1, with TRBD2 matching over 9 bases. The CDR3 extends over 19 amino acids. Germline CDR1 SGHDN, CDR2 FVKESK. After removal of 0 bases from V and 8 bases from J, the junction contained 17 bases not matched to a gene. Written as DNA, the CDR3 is TGTGCCAGCAGCCAAGATTTTGGGACTAGCCCCACCAGATCGCATGAGCAGTTCTTC. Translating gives CASSQDFGTSPTRSHEQFF.

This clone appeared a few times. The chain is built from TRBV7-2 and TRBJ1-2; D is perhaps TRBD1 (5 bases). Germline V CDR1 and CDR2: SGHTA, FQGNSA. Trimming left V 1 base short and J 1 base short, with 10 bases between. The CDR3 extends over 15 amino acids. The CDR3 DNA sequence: TGTGCCAGCAGCTTAGGGAGCAGGGATAACTATGGCTACACCTTC. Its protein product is CASSLGSRDNYGYTF.

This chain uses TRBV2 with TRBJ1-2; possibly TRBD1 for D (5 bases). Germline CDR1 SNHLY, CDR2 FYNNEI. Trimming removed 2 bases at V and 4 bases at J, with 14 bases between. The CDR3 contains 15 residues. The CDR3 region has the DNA TGTGCCAGCAGTGAACAGGCAGGGCCGTCCTATGGCTACACCTTC. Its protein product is CASSEQAGPSYGYTF.

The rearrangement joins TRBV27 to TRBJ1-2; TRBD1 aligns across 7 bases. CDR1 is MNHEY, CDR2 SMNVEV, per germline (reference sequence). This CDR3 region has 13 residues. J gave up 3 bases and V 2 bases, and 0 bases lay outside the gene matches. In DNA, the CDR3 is TGTGCCAGCAGTTTAGACAGGGACTATGGCTACACCTTC. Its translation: CASSLDRDYGYTF.

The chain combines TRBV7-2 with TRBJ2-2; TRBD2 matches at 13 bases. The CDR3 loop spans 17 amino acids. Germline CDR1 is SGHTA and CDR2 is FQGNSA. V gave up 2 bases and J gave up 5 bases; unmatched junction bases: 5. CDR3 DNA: TGTGCCAGCAGCTTAAGACTAGCGGGAGGCGGAACCGGGGAGCTGTTTTTT. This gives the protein CASSLRLAGGGTGELFF.

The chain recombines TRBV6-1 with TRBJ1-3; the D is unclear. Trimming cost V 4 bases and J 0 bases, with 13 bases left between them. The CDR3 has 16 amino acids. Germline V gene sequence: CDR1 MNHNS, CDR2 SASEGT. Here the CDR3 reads CASSVSSVSSGNTIYF. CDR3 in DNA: TGTGCCAGCAGTGTAAGTTCAGTAAGCTCTGGAAACACCATATATTTT.

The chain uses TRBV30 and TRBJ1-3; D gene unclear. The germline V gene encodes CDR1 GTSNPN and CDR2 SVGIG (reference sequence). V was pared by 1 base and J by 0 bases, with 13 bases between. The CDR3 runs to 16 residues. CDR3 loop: CAWSGPGTASGNTIYF. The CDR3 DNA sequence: TGTGCCTGGAGTGGACCGGGAACAGCCTCTGGAAACACCATATATTTT.

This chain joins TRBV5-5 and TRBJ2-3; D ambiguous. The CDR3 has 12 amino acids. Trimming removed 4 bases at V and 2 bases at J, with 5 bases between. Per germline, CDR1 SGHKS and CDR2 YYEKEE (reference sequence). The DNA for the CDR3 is TGTGCCAGCAGCGCCTACACAGATACGCAGTATTTT. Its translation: CASSAYTDTQYF.

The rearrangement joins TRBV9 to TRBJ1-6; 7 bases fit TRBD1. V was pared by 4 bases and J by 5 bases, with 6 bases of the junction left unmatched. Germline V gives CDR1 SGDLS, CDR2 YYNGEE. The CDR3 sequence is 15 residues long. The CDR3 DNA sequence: TGTGCCAGCAGCATTGGGACAGCTAATAATTCACCCCTCCACTTT. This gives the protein CASSIGTANNSPLHF.